This TCR beta chain was sequenced in a study of patients and donors after allogeneic stem cell transplantation. The CDR3 contains 16 residues. Trimming pared 3 bases from V and 1 base from J, leaving 13 bases between. Each CDR3 protein is one row after TCRdb ran MiXCR on the RT-PCR reads. The table shows 800,000 to 1,000,000 distinct CDR3 sequences, with about a sixth occurring only once. The chain couples TRBV12-3 or TRBV12-4 to TRBJ1-3, with a weak D call TRBD1 (6 bases). This TCR was recovered from a human donor who was either an allogeneic HSCT recipient or a stem cell or donor lymphocyte infusion donor (not recorded which). It is not recorded whose cells these are; they may come from a transplant donor. Sequencing was performed on blood, either unsorted or a sorted T cell fraction (not recorded which). As DNA, the CDR3 is TGTGCCAGCAGTTTGTACGACAGGCCATCTGGAAACACCATATATTTT. It codes for CASSLYDRPSGNTIYF.